These 19 T cell receptor beta chains were all obtained from the same sample, sequenced in a study of blood T cell repertoires in COVID-19. Generated by immunoSEQ multiplex PCR, the TCRdb table keeps only in-frame clones and is missing some. The table records some 300,000 clones, roughly 90% of them present only once. The sequenced sample was peripheral blood. All receptors come from a middle-aged woman with COVID-19, enrolled during active disease.

The V gene is TRBV28, the J gene TRBJ1-4, with D tentatively TRBD1 (5 bases). Trimming removed 3 bases at V and 5 bases at J, with 7 bases between. This CDR3 has 13 residues. CDR1 MDHEN and CDR2 SYDVKM come from the germline V gene. CDR3 in amino acids: CASSFDRNEKLFF. CDR3 nucleotide sequence: TGTGCCAGCAGTTTTGACAGAAATGAAAAACTGTTTTTT.

The rearrangement links TRBV27 to TRBJ1-5; TRBD1 might be the D (5 bases). Trimming stripped 6 bases from V and 2 bases from J, with 8 bases between. The germline V gene encodes CDR1 MNHEY and CDR2 SMNVEV (reference sequence). CDR3 length: 13 amino acids. CDR3 sequence (DNA): TGTGCCAGCAGCGACAGACGCAATCAGCCCCAGCATTTT. Its translation: CASSDRRNQPQHF.

The chain has TRBV7-2 and TRBJ2-7; D is perhaps TRBD1 (6 bases). The CDR3 runs to 15 residues. Per the germline V gene, CDR1 is SGHTA and CDR2 is FQGNSA. Trimming took 0 bases from V and 7 from J, leaving 16 bases between them. The CDR3 region has the DNA TGTGCCAGCAGCTTAGCGCCCCAGGGGACGGGAGAGCAGTACTTC. It yields the protein CASSLAPQGTGEQYF.

The chain has TRBV7-6 and TRBJ2-2; D possibly corresponds to TRBD2 (5 bases). Trimming pared 4 bases from V and 13 bases from J, leaving 16 bases between. The CDR3 spans 13 residues. Germline CDR1 and CDR2: SGHVS and FNYEAQ. CDR3 sequence reads: CASSYLGTAGLFF. CDR3 DNA: TGTGCCAGCAGCTATCTGGGAACCGCGGGGCTGTTTTTT.

The rearrangement joins TRBV7-2 to TRBJ2-5, with 7 bases lining up with TRBD2. The CDR3 runs 14 residues. Germline CDR1 and CDR2: SGHTA and FQGNSA. J lost 6 bases, V lost 3 bases, and 7 bases had no gene match. The CDR3 DNA is TGTGCCAGCAGCTTGGGGGAGGGTAGAAAGACCCAGTACTTC. Protein sequence: CASSLGEGRKTQYF.

The V and J genes are TRBV4-1 and TRBJ1-4; D is unresolved. Trimming took 3 bases from V and 5 from J, leaving 13 bases between them. CDR1 and CDR2 from the germline V gene are MGHRA and YSYEKL. This CDR3 is 15 amino acids long. The CDR3 region has the DNA TGCGCCAGCAGCCAGACGACGGAAGCGAATGAAAAACTGTTTTTT. Protein: CASSQTTEANEKLFF.

The chain carries TRBV28 and TRBJ1-5, with 8 positions matching TRBD1. With 5 bases clipped from V and 7 bases from J, the junction kept 7 bases outside the gene matches. Per the germline V gene, CDR1 is MDHEN and CDR2 is SYDVKM. The CDR3 length is 14 residues. The DNA of the CDR3 is TGTGCCAGCAGTCCGGACAGGGTTGGGCAGCCCCAGCATTTT. Translated: CASSPDRVGQPQHF.

The chain is built from TRBV5-1 and TRBJ2-2; D might be TRBD2 (6 bases). The CDR3 runs to 16 residues. V lost 0 bases and J 5 bases, leaving 14 bases between the germline ends. CDR1 and CDR2 (germline): SGHRS, YFSETQ. The CDR3 nucleotides are TGCGCCAGCAGCTTGGGAGCGGGCGTACTAACCGGGGAGCTGTTTTTT. Protein product: CASSLGAGVLTGELFF.

This rearrangement joins TRBV12-2 to TRBJ1-5; the table calls TRBD1, which could not be checked here. TRBV12-2 counts as a pseudogene. The CDR3 spans 18 residues. CDR3 sequence: CASRPPARGIPRNQPQHF. DNA of the CDR3: TGTGCAAGTCGCCCCCCCGCCAGGGGGATACCACGCAATCAGCCCCAGCATTTT.

The rearrangement uses TRBV28 and TRBJ2-7, with 8 bases aligning to TRBD1. The CDR3 spans 21 residues. V was pared by 3 bases and J by 0 bases, with 22 bases of the junction left unmatched. Per the germline V gene, CDR1 is MDHEN and CDR2 is SYDVKM. This CDR3 reads CASSLEWSWTGTSDSSYEQYF. The CDR3 DNA sequence: TGTGCCAGCAGTTTGGAGTGGAGCTGGACAGGGACTTCTGATTCCTCCTACGAGCAGTACTTC.

CDR3 amino acids: CASSQATSGAITNTGELFF. The CDR3 DNA is TGTGCCAGCAGCCAAGCGACTAGCGGGGCCATTACGAACACCGGGGAGCTGTTTTTT. The chain has TRBV3-1 (or the pseudogene TRBV3-2) and TRBJ2-2, with TRBD2 identical over 11 bases. V shed 1 base, J shed 0 bases, and the junction held 7 bases outside the gene matches. The CDR3 totals 19 residues. Germline-derived CDR1 and CDR2 are LGHDT and YNNKEL (reference sequence).

This chain connects TRBV4-1 to TRBJ2-1, with TRBD2 matching over 9 bases. Germline CDR1 MGHRA, CDR2 YSYEKL. The J segment lost 2 bases and the V segment lost 5 bases, leaving 7 bases of the junction unmatched. CDR3 length: 16 amino acids. CDR3 nucleotide sequence: TGCGCCAGCAGCTCACCCCCTAGCGGGACCTACAATGAGCAGTTCTTC. Its protein product is CASSSPPSGTYNEQFF.

The count of this clone is one. V usage is TRBV2 and J usage is TRBJ2-1, with 9 bases lining up with TRBD1. After removal of 5 bases from V and 6 bases from J, the junction contained 8 bases not matched to a gene. CDR3 length equals 15 residues. CDR1 and CDR2 from the germline V gene are SNHLY and FYNNEI. As DNA, the CDR3 is TGTGCCAGCAGTCGGGACAGGGCAGAATCCAATGAGCAGTTCTTC. Its translation is CASSRDRAESNEQFF.

This chain joins TRBV5-5 and TRBJ2-1, with D hard to call. CDR3 length equals 14 residues. Between the trimmed V and J ends, which lost 0 bases and 5 bases, there was a span of 9 bases. In germline, CDR1 is SGHKS, CDR2 YYEKEE (reference sequence). CDR3 nucleotide sequence: TGTGCCAGCAGCTTGGAATTCAACAACAATGAGCAGTTCTTC. This codes for CASSLEFNNNEQFF. The full variable domain, with the rest looked up from reference TRBV5-5 and TRBJ2-1, is DAGVTQSPTHLIKTRGQQVTLRCSPISGHKSVSWYQQVLGQGPQFIFQYYEKEERGRGNFPDRFSARQFPNYSSELNVNALLLGDSALYLCASSLEFNNNEQFFGPGTRLTVL.

This chain uses TRBV19 with TRBJ2-2; D is possibly TRBD1 (6 bases). Deletions cut 3 bases from V and 0 bases from J, with 11 bases between. Germline CDR1 and CDR2: LNHDA and SQIVND (reference sequence). This CDR3 has 16 amino acids. The CDR3 DNA reads TGTGCCAGTAGTATTCAGGCAGGGGCGAACACCGGGGAGCTGTTTTTT. Protein product: CASSIQAGANTGELFF.

The chain couples TRBV6-5 to TRBJ2-5; TRBD1 aligns across 8 bases. The V gene end was trimmed by 4 bases and the J gene end by 5 bases; junction bases not matched to a gene: 12. The CDR3 runs 16 residues. The V gene's germline CDR1 is MNHEY and CDR2 SVGAGI. For the CDR3, the DNA is TGTGCCAGCAGTTCTATCTTGACAGGGGCAAGGGAGACCCAGTACTTC. It codes for CASSSILTGARETQYF.

The chain has TRBV27 and TRBJ2-1; perhaps TRBD2 as D (6 bases). V lost 5 bases, J lost 5 bases, and 16 bases lay in between. The CDR3 covers 15 residues. CDR1 and CDR2 (germline): MNHEY, SMNVEV (reference sequence). In nucleotides, the CDR3 is TGTGCCAGCAGTCCTATACGGGAGCGAAACAATGAGCAGTTCTTC. Translating gives CASSPIRERNNEQFF.

The genes are TRBV28 and TRBJ1-5; D call uncertain. V was shortened by 3 bases and J by 2 bases, with 14 bases between the two germline ends. This CDR3 region has 16 residues. Germline assignment: CDR1 MDHEN and CDR2 SYDVKM. The CDR3 loop reads CASSLHILGGNQPQHF. CDR3 bases: TGTGCCAGCAGTTTGCATATACTAGGAGGCAATCAGCCCCAGCATTTT.

V and J are TRBV28 and TRBJ2-5; 10 nucleotides match TRBD1. The germline gives CDR1 MDHEN, CDR2 SYDVKM. The length of the CDR3 is 15 residues. V shed 5 bases, J shed 5 bases, and the junction held 8 bases outside the gene matches. CDR3 amino acids: CASSTRQGAGETQYF. CDR3 in DNA: TGTGCCAGCAGTACTCGACAGGGGGCGGGGGAGACCCAGTACTTC.